The 26 T cell receptor beta chains below all came from one sample that was sequenced in a study of cytomegalovirus exposure and HLA in healthy donors. The PCR contained 60 Vbeta and 13 Jbeta primers. The protocol was immunoSEQ multiplex PCR, while the TCRdb copy is restricted to in-frame clones and leaves out a portion. Among some 150,000 clones listed, about 64% were seen once. Source material: PBMCs. The receptors stem from an older woman in good health and CMV-seropositive.

The sample holds a few counts of this clone. This sequence joins TRBV5-1 and TRBJ2-3; TRBD2 matches 7 bases. Trimming removed 1 base from V and 7 bases from J; junction bases left unmatched: 6. Germline values: CDR1 SGHRS, CDR2 YFSETQ. CDR3 length: 14 residues. The DNA for the CDR3 is TGCGCCAGCAGCTTGCGCGGGAGTACGAATACGCAGTATTTT. Residues: CASSLRGSTNTQYF. Full variable domain (outside the CDR3, taken from reference TRBV5-1 and TRBJ2-3): KAGVTQTPRYLIKTRGQQVTLSCSPISGHRSVSWYQQTPGQGLQFLFEYFSETQRNKGNFPGRFSGRQFSNSRSEMNVSTLELGDSALYLCASSLRGSTNTQYFGPGTRLTVL.

The chain links TRBV7-2 to TRBJ1-1, with unresolved D. V dropped 4 bases and J dropped 2 bases, with 11 bases sitting between them. Germline V CDR1 and CDR2: SGHTA, FQGNSA. This CDR3 is 14 amino acids long. The CDR3, as DNA: TGTGCCAGCAGCTCGTATGCAGGAAACACTGAAGCTTTCTTT. Its translation: CASSSYAGNTEAFF.

V and J are TRBV28 and TRBJ2-1; D might be TRBD2 (7 bases). Germline loops: CDR1 MDHEN, CDR2 SYDVKM. Trimming cost V 8 bases and J 8 bases, with 22 bases left between them. CDR3 length: 15 amino acids. The CDR3 DNA follows: TGTGCCAGCTCTACCCGGGGGGCGCTTGACGATGAGCAGTTCTTC. Its protein is CASSTRGALDDEQFF.

The chain joins TRBV4-3 to TRBJ2-5; D remains ambiguous. V was pared by 2 bases and J by 4 bases, with 8 bases between. The CDR3 covers 13 residues. The germline V gene encodes CDR1 LGHNA and CDR2 YSLEER. CDR3 residues: CASSQNLRETQYF. The CDR3 region has the DNA TGCGCCAGCAGCCAAAATCTCAGAGAGACCCAGTACTTC.

The DNA for the CDR3 is TGTGCCAGCAGCCCCATGGACAGGGAGAACACTGAAGCTTTCTTT. Protein sequence: CASSPMDRENTEAFF. The chain is built from TRBV5-6 and TRBJ1-1; 8 nucleotides match TRBD1. The CDR3 has 15 residues. Germline trimming cut 4 bases from V and 1 base from J; bases unmatched to any gene: 6. CDR1 is SGHDT and CDR2 is YYEEEE in the germline V gene. Full variable domain (missing parts from reference TRBV5-6 and TRBJ1-1): DAGVTQSPTHLIKTRGQQVTLRCSPKSGHDTVSWYQQALGQGPQFIFQYYEEEERQRGNFPDRFSGHQFPNYSSELNVNALLLGDSALYLCASSPMDRENTEAFFGQGTRLTVV.

The rearrangement links TRBV28 to TRBJ2-6; D uncertain. The CDR3 totals 15 residues. Deletions cut 6 bases from V and 1 base from J, with 10 bases between. Germline lookup yields CDR1 MDHEN and CDR2 SYDVKM. CDR3: CASSRYGSGANVLTF. The CDR3 DNA is TGTGCCAGCAGCCGGTACGGGTCTGGGGCCAACGTCCTGACTTTC.

The chain links TRBV7-3 to TRBJ2-3; D ambiguous. With 5 bases removed from V and 3 bases from J, the gap between germline ends came to 9 bases. This CDR3 spans 13 amino acids. Germline assignment: CDR1 SGHTA and CDR2 FQGTGA. CDR3 coding DNA: TGTGCCAGCAGCCGACCGGGTACAGATACGCAGTATTTT. It is translated as CASSRPGTDTQYF. Full variable domain (rest looked up from reference TRBV7-3 and TRBJ2-3): GAGVSQTPSNKVTEKGKYVELRCDPISGHTALYWYRQSLGQGPEFLIYFQGTGAADDSGLPNDRFFAVRPEGSVSTLKIQRTERGDSAVYLCASSRPGTDTQYFGPGTRLTVL.

V usage is TRBV28 and J usage is TRBJ2-7; 8 nucleotides match TRBD1. J lost 5 bases, V lost 2 bases, and 5 bases had no gene match. The germline V gene encodes CDR1 MDHEN and CDR2 SYDVKM. The CDR3 totals 14 residues. This CDR3 is CASSLVAGGHEQYF. In nucleotides, the CDR3 is TGTGCCAGCAGTTTAGTAGCAGGGGGCCACGAGCAGTACTTC.

This sequence joins TRBV6-5 and TRBJ2-4; D possibly corresponds to TRBD2 (6 bases). The germline gives CDR1 MNHEY, CDR2 SVGAGI. The ends were cut back, 2 bases at V and 1 base at J, with 6 bases in the middle. The CDR3 loop spans 14 amino acids. The CDR3 here is CASSYGGAKNIQYF. CDR3 DNA sequence: TGTGCCAGCAGTTACGGAGGGGCCAAAAACATTCAGTACTTC.

The V and J genes are TRBV19 and TRBJ1-2, with D perhaps TRBD1 (6 bases). The CDR3 extends over 15 amino acids. Germline CDR1 and CDR2: LNHDA and SQIVND (reference sequence). Trimming removed 3 bases from V and 4 bases from J, with 15 bases in between. The CDR3 bases are TGTGCCAGTAGTATGAGCGGGGGCGCGAGCTATGGCTACACCTTC. It is translated as CASSMSGGASYGYTF.

V and J are TRBV7-9 and TRBJ2-2, with 7 bases aligning to TRBD2. Germline V gene lookup returns CDR1 SEHNR and CDR2 FQNEAQ (reference sequence). V shed 11 bases and J 6 bases; nucleotides not matched to a gene: 15. The CDR3 consists of 15 residues. CDR3 amino acids: CACAAGRVAAGELFF. In nucleotides, the CDR3 is TGTGCCTGCGCGGCAGGGAGGGTAGCGGCCGGGGAGCTGTTTTTT.

As concerns this clone: One base separates it from a far larger clone, so it is likely a read error. The genes are TRBV2 and TRBJ2-1; 7 bases fit TRBD1. The CDR3 has 14 residues. The V gene's germline CDR1 is SNHLY and CDR2 FYNNEI. In nucleotides, the CDR3 is TGTGCCAGCAGTTGGACAGGCACCTACAATGAGGAGTTCTTC. Translating it yields CASSWTGTYNEEFF. Based on the CDR3 plus reference TRBV2 and TRBJ2-1, the full variable domain is EPEVTQTPSHQVTQMGQEVILRCVPISNHLYFYWYRQILGQKVEFLVSFYNNEISEKSEIFDDQFSVERPDGSNFTLKIRSTKLEDSAMYFCASSWTGTYNEEFFGPGTRLTVL.

In its sample, this clone was seen a few times. This sequence joins TRBV7-8 and TRBJ1-2; 10 bases are shared with TRBD1. With V trimmed by 5 bases and J by 1 base, 7 bases remained unmatched. The CDR3 covers 16 residues. Per the germline V gene, CDR1 is SGHVS and CDR2 is FQNEAQ. The CDR3 is CASSVEGQGGNYGYTF. The DNA of the CDR3 is TGTGCCAGCAGCGTAGAAGGACAGGGGGGTAACTATGGCTACACCTTC.

The V gene is TRBV6-5, the J gene TRBJ2-1; D remains unclear. CDR3 length: 14 amino acids. Trimming removed 0 bases from V and 5 bases from J, with 8 bases in between. Germline V gene data show CDR1 as MNHEY and CDR2 as SVGAGI. The CDR3 DNA reads as TGTGCCAGCAGTTACTCCCCCCACAACAATGAGCAGTTCTTC. It specifies CASSYSPHNNEQFF.

A few counts support this clone. V gene TRBV6-6 combines with J gene TRBJ2-1, with 9 bases aligning to TRBD2. The V gene's germline CDR1 is MNHNY and CDR2 SVGAGI (reference sequence). The J segment lost 1 base and the V segment lost 5 bases, leaving 6 bases of the junction unmatched. CDR3 length equals 16 residues. Here the CDR3 reads CASSTSSGSSYNEQFF. The CDR3 region has the DNA TGTGCCAGCAGTACGAGTAGCGGGAGTTCCTACAATGAGCAGTTCTTC.

The chain employs TRBV5-5 and TRBJ2-2; 9 bases match TRBD1. CDR3 length equals 14 residues. Germline CDR1 reads SGHKS; CDR2 reads YYEKEE (reference sequence). Trimming took 6 bases from V and 4 from J; bases not matched to a gene: 4. This CDR3 reads CASKGQGLTGELFF. CDR3 nucleotide sequence: TGTGCCAGCAAAGGACAGGGGCTCACCGGGGAGCTGTTTTTT.

The chain carries TRBV28 and TRBJ2-1, with a tentative D call TRBD1 (6 bases). The CDR3 extends over 14 amino acids. Germline V gene lookup returns CDR1 MDHEN and CDR2 SYDVKM. V shed 6 bases and J shed 5 bases, with 14 bases lying between them. In DNA form, the CDR3 reads TGTGCCAGCAGGAACAGGGTTTTAGACAATGAGCAGTTCTTC. Encoded protein: CASRNRVLDNEQFF.

This rearrangement joins TRBV28 to TRBJ1-1, with D hard to call. The germline V and J ends were trimmed by 6 bases and 3 bases, with 5 bases remaining between them. CDR3 length: 11 residues. The germline V gene encodes CDR1 MDHEN and CDR2 SYDVKM. The CDR3 is CASRSDTEAFF. CDR3 DNA sequence: TGTGCCAGCAGATCGGACACTGAAGCTTTCTTT.

This CDR3 reads CASSLGGTSRELFF. The CDR3 DNA reads TGTGCCAGCAGCTTAGGCGGGACTAGCAGGGAGCTGTTTTTT. The gene calls are TRBV11-3 and TRBJ2-2; 9 nucleotides align to TRBD2. V was pared by 1 base and J by 9 bases, with 3 bases of the junction left unmatched. The CDR3 sequence is 14 residues long. Germline CDR1 reads SGHNT; CDR2 reads YENEEA. Full variable domain (rest looked up from reference TRBV11-3 and TRBJ2-2): EAGVVQSPRYKIIEKKQPVAFWCNPISGHNTLYWYLQNLGQGPELLIRYENEEAVDDSQLPKDRFSAERLKGVDSTLKIQPAELGDSAVYLCASSLGGTSRELFFGEGSRLTVL.

The rearrangement uses TRBV28 and TRBJ2-6; 14 bases fit TRBD2. The V gene end was trimmed by 6 bases and the J gene end by 0 bases; junction bases not matched to a gene: 7. Germline-derived CDR1 and CDR2 are MDHEN and SYDVKM. This CDR3 spans 19 amino acids. In DNA form, the CDR3 reads TGTGCCAGCAGCCCGGGACTAGCGGGAGCCAACTCTGGGGCCAACGTCCTGACTTTC. Translated, it gives CASSPGLAGANSGANVLTF.

The chain is built from TRBV5-1 and TRBJ2-1, with D possibly matching TRBD2 (6 bases). The CDR3 runs 15 residues. Trimming stripped 4 bases from V and 1 base from J, with 12 bases between. CDR1 and CDR2 (germline): SGHRS, YFSETQ. CDR3 amino acids: CASSLLAPSYNEQFF. The CDR3 nucleotides read TGCGCCAGCAGCCTTCTAGCGCCTTCCTACAATGAGCAGTTCTTC.

In this sample, this clone turned up a few times. The CDR3 protein is CASSLLTRTGVSETQYF. The CDR3 bases are TGTGCCAGCAGTTTGCTCACCAGGACAGGGGTCTCGGAGACCCAGTACTTC. This chain connects TRBV28 to TRBJ2-5; 9 positions agree with TRBD1. Per the germline V gene, CDR1 is MDHEN and CDR2 is SYDVKM. The CDR3 loop spans 17 amino acids. V dropped 3 bases and J dropped 5; count of bases not matched to a gene: 13.

This clone has just one count. V usage is TRBV19 and J usage is TRBJ2-1; 11 bases match TRBD2. Germline V CDR1 and CDR2: LNHDA, SQIVND (reference sequence). The CDR3 contains 16 residues. V gave up 4 bases and J gave up 7 bases; unmatched junction bases: 9. The CDR3 DNA reads TGTGCCAGTAGTACAATTAGCGGGAGGGCGGGGAATGAGCAGTTCTTC. Translated, it gives CASSTISGRAGNEQFF.

This clone appeared a single time. This chain links TRBV28 with TRBJ1-2; D remains ambiguous. The CDR3 length is 13 residues. CDR1 MDHEN and CDR2 SYDVKM come from the germline V gene. The V end lost 1 base, the J end lost 8 bases, and 11 bases lay between the germline ends. CDR3 sequence reads: CASSLSGDGGYTF. In DNA, the CDR3 is TGTGCCAGCAGTTTATCCGGGGATGGGGGCTACACCTTC.

V is TRBV7-2 and J is TRBJ2-5, with D perhaps TRBD2 (5 bases). The CDR3 has 16 residues. Germline V gene lookup returns CDR1 SGHTA and CDR2 FQGNSA. V lost 4 bases, J lost 5 bases, and 20 bases lay in between. The CDR3 region is CASSSRRVGVWETQYF. The CDR3 nucleotides read TGTGCCAGCAGCTCGAGAAGGGTCGGGGTGTGGGAGACCCAGTACTTC.

The chain employs TRBV7-2 and TRBJ2-2; no clear D. This CDR3 spans 14 amino acids. Germline CDR1 is SGHTA and CDR2 is FQGNSA. Trimming left V 5 bases short and J 10 bases short, with 17 bases between. In DNA, the CDR3 is TGTGCCAGCAGCAACCGACACAGTTCGGAGGAGCTGTTTTTT. Its protein is CASSNRHSSEELFF.